This passage covers 29 T cell receptor beta chains from one sample sequenced in a study of shared clonotypes between healthy human individuals. Using immunoSEQ multiplex PCR, the repertoire was profiled, and TCRdb retains in-frame clones only, with some absent. The sample shows about 680,000 clones, roughly 70% of them seen only once. Sequencing input: memory CD4+ T cells sorted from blood. The subset was: CD45RA-negative fraction. These receptors were collected from a woman in her twenties or thirties in good health.

In this sample, this clone turned up once. The rearrangement joins TRBV29-1 to TRBJ2-1, with 7 bases aligning to TRBD2. The CDR3 extends over 14 amino acids. The trim removed 6 bases at V and 8 bases at J, leaving 13 bases unmatched. CDR1 is SQVTM and CDR2 is ANQGSEA in the germline V gene. CDR3 DNA sequence: TGCAGCGTCCGAAATAGCGGGCCTACGGATGAGCAGTTCTTC. Protein: CSVRNSGPTDEQFF.

This clone appeared a single time. This chain joins TRBV7-2 and TRBJ1-4; no firm D call. Trimming removed 1 base at V and 6 bases at J, with 6 bases between. CDR1 and CDR2 (germline): SGHTA, FQGNSA. CDR3 length: 13 amino acids. As DNA, the CDR3 is TGTGCCAGCAGCTTAGGATCCTATGAAAAACTGTTTTTT. Residues: CASSLGSYEKLFF.

The chain combines TRBV28 with TRBJ1-3; D uncertain. This CDR3 comprises 13 residues. The germline V gene encodes CDR1 MDHEN and CDR2 SYDVKM. Trimming took off 4 bases at V and 3 bases at J, with 7 bases between the two ends. CDR3 in amino acids: CASSWTDGNTIYF. As DNA, the CDR3 is TGTGCCAGCAGTTGGACGGATGGAAACACCATATATTTT.

The rearrangement uses TRBV28 and TRBJ1-2; TRBD1 might be the D (5 bases). V was trimmed by 4 bases and J by 4 bases, leaving 13 bases between them. Per the germline V gene, CDR1 is MDHEN and CDR2 is SYDVKM. CDR3 length: 14 residues. This chain's CDR3 is CASSYRGNSYGYTF. The DNA of the CDR3 is TGTGCCAGCAGTTACCGGGGCAACTCCTATGGCTACACCTTC.

The rearrangement links TRBV6-1 to TRBJ2-3; tentatively, D is TRBD2 (6 bases). Trimming stripped 1 base from V and 2 bases from J, with 13 bases between. The CDR3 length is 16 residues. The germline V gene encodes CDR1 MNHNS and CDR2 SASEGT. CDR3 residues: CASSEVGGVITDTQYF. CDR3 nucleotides: TGTGCCAGCAGTGAAGTGGGGGGAGTGATCACAGATACGCAGTATTTT.

This clone was picked up one time. The J gene is TRBJ2-2, the V gene TRBV29-1; D perhaps matches TRBD1 (6 bases). The CDR3 sequence is 14 residues long. Trimming took 5 bases from V and 0 from J, leaving 10 bases between them. From germline, CDR1 is SQVTM and CDR2 ANQGSEA. The CDR3 spells CSVRGIANTGELFF. CDR3 nucleotides: TGCAGCGTTAGGGGGATCGCGAACACCGGGGAGCTGTTTTTT.

This clone was recorded many times. The rearrangement uses TRBV15 and TRBJ2-7; the D gene is possibly TRBD1 (5 bases). Trimming shortened V by 3 bases and J by 0 bases, and 18 bases separated the two germline ends. The CDR3 length is 17 residues. Germline CDR1 and CDR2: LNHNV and YYDKDF (reference sequence). CDR3 DNA sequence: TGTGCCACCAGCAGCGAAAAAGGGGATTTGAGCTCCTACGAGCAGTACTTC. Encoded protein: CATSSEKGDLSSYEQYF.

The chain links TRBV28 to TRBJ1-3; D remains unclear. With 10 bases removed from V and 0 bases from J, the gap between germline ends came to 16 bases. The CDR3 extends over 15 amino acids. Germline-derived CDR1 and CDR2 are MDHEN and SYDVKM. CDR3 loop: CATQGGESSGNTIYF. The CDR3 nucleotides are TGTGCCACCCAAGGCGGGGAGTCCTCTGGAAACACCATATATTTT.

V usage is TRBV20-1 and J usage is TRBJ2-5, with D unclear. The germline CDR1 and CDR2 sequences are DFQATT and SNEGSKA (reference sequence). The germline V and J ends were trimmed by 3 bases and 4 bases, with 6 bases remaining between them. This CDR3 spans 11 amino acids. CDR3 amino acids: CSASIGETQYF. The DNA for the CDR3 is TGCAGTGCTAGCATCGGAGAGACCCAGTACTTC.

The chain couples TRBV11-3 to TRBJ2-7; maybe TRBD2 (5 bases). The CDR3 contains 13 residues. V was shortened by 0 bases and J by 5 bases, with 8 bases between the two germline ends. CDR1 is SGHNT and CDR2 is YENEEA in the germline V gene. The CDR3 DNA reads TGTGCCAGCAGCTTAGAGAGGGCCCACGAGCAGTACTTC. The encoded protein is CASSLERAHEQYF.

CDR3 sequence (DNA): TGTGCCAGCAGCTCCCGGGGCGGGACTAGCGGGAGTGGGTCCTACAATGAGCAGTTCTTC. The encoded protein is CASSSRGGTSGSGSYNEQFF. The chain carries TRBV7-3 and TRBJ2-1, with 14 nucleotides matching TRBD2. The CDR3 has 20 residues. Germline V gene data show CDR1 as SGHTA and CDR2 as FQGTGA. Trimming removed 4 bases from V and 1 base from J; junction bases left unmatched: 12.

To note about this clone: It may be a read error: a sequence one base away is much more abundant. The same CDR3 arises from other DNA sequences in this sample as well. The rearrangement links TRBV7-2 to TRBJ1-5; 7 bases line up with TRBD1. Per germline, CDR1 SGHTA and CDR2 FQGNSA. V gave up 4 bases and J gave up 5 bases; unmatched junction bases: 2. This CDR3 has 13 residues. This CDR3 reads CASSSQGDQPQHF. For the CDR3, the DNA is TGTGCCAGCAGCTCCCAGGGGGATCAGCCCCAGCATTTT.

The rearrangement joins TRBV29-1 to TRBJ2-5; tentative D call: TRBD1 (5 bases). Germline CDR1 is SQVTM and CDR2 is ANQGSEA. With 6 bases removed from V and 5 bases from J, the gap between germline ends came to 13 bases. The CDR3 has 12 residues. The CDR3 here is CSVGRGAETQYF. The CDR3, as DNA: TGCAGCGTAGGAAGGGGTGCTGAGACCCAGTACTTC.

The rearrangement uses TRBV7-2 and TRBJ2-3; 9 bases are shared with TRBD1. CDR3 length equals 15 residues. Unmatched junction bases numbered 8, after V lost 4 bases and J lost 6 bases. CDR1 SGHTA and CDR2 FQGNSA come from the germline V gene. CDR3 residues: CASSSPDRGMDTQYF. CDR3 sequence (DNA): TGTGCCAGCAGCTCCCCCGACAGGGGGATGGATACGCAGTATTTT.

The chain has TRBV7-2 and TRBJ2-5; TRBD1 matches at 7 bases. CDR1 is SGHTA, CDR2 FQGNSA, per germline. The CDR3 is 15 residues long. V lost 2 bases, J lost 2 bases, and 5 bases stayed unmatched. CDR3 region: CASSLMGQPQETQYF. In DNA form, the CDR3 reads TGTGCCAGCAGCTTAATGGGACAGCCACAAGAGACCCAGTACTTC.

The chain is built from TRBV28 and TRBJ1-5, with D uncertain. The CDR3 extends over 15 amino acids. The germline gives CDR1 MDHEN, CDR2 SYDVKM. Trimming stripped 6 bases from V and 6 bases from J, with 18 bases between. CDR3 loop: CASSLGGFKGQPQHF. CDR3 nucleotides: TGTGCCAGCAGCCTGGGAGGGTTTAAGGGTCAGCCCCAGCATTTT. The complete variable domain, with remaining parts taken from reference TRBV28 and TRBJ1-5, reads DVKVTQSSRYLVKRTGEKVFLECVQDMDHENMFWYRQDPGLGLRLIYFSYDVKMKEKGDIPEGYSVSREKKERFSLILESASTNQTSMYLCASSLGGFKGQPQHFGDGTRLSIL.

J is TRBJ2-3 and V is TRBV30; D possibly corresponds to TRBD2 (5 bases). V was cut by 5 bases and J by 0 bases, with 24 bases left in between. The CDR3 totals 18 residues. Germline CDR1 is GTSNPN and CDR2 is SVGIG (reference sequence). CDR3 region: CAWARIGSGRTSTDTQYF. The DNA of the CDR3 is TGTGCCTGGGCCCGAATCGGTTCTGGTCGGACTAGCACAGATACGCAGTATTTT.

This chain joins TRBV28 and TRBJ1-4, with D possibly being TRBD1 (6 bases). Germline V gene sequence: CDR1 MDHEN, CDR2 SYDVKM. Trimming pared 5 bases from V and 2 bases from J, leaving 9 bases between. The CDR3 is made up of 14 amino acids. This chain's CDR3 is CASSEQGTNEKLFF. The CDR3 DNA is TGTGCCAGCAGTGAACAGGGTACTAATGAAAAACTGTTTTTT.

The V call is TRBV12-5, the J call TRBJ2-5; no reliable D call. Germline values: CDR1 LGHNT, CDR2 FRNRAP. CDR3 length: 12 residues. The V end lost 2 bases, the J end lost 5 bases, and 6 bases lay between the germline ends. DNA for the CDR3: TGTGCTAGTGGTTTGATGGGGGAGACCCAGTACTTC. It specifies CASGLMGETQYF.

This clone has a count of ten or more. V gene TRBV18 combines with J gene TRBJ2-3; TRBD2 agrees at 12 bases. Germline loops: CDR1 KGHSH, CDR2 LQKENI. There are 18 residues in the CDR3. Unmatched junction bases numbered 9, after V lost 4 bases and J lost 1 base. The CDR3 DNA sequence: TGTGCCAGCTCACTCACTAGCGGGAGGATTCAACGCACAGATACGCAGTATTTT. Amino acids: CASSLTSGRIQRTDTQYF.

This clone came up a few times. J is TRBJ2-3 and V is TRBV10-1; 10 nucleotides align to TRBD2. From germline, CDR1 is WNHNN and CDR2 SYGVQD (reference sequence). Trimming at V came to 0 bases and at J to 1 base, leaving 4 bases not matched to a gene. The CDR3 length is 17 residues. The CDR3 DNA reads TGCGCCAGCAGTGAGTCGAGAGGACTAGCGGGCACAGATACGCAGTATTTT. The encoded protein is CASSESRGLAGTDTQYF.

The chain uses TRBV18 and TRBJ1-3, with TRBD1 identical over 12 bases. CDR1 and CDR2 from the germline V gene are KGHSH and LQKENI. There are 16 residues in the CDR3. V dropped 6 bases and J dropped 0; count of bases not matched to a gene: 3. This CDR3 is CASSGQGATSGNTIYF. The CDR3 DNA sequence: TGTGCCAGCTCGGGACAGGGGGCGACCTCTGGAAACACCATATATTTT.

This clone was counted ten times or more. This chain uses TRBV2 with TRBJ1-3; no clear D. Looked up from germline, CDR1 is SNHLY and CDR2 is FYNNEI. Between the trimmed V and J ends, which lost 3 bases and 0 bases, there was a span of 3 bases. The CDR3 sequence is 13 residues long. This CDR3 is CASSDGSGNTIYF. CDR3 DNA sequence: TGTGCCAGCAGTGACGGCTCTGGAAACACCATATATTTT.

A single count supports this clone. V is TRBV5-4 and J is TRBJ1-1; D is perhaps TRBD1 (5 bases). CDR1 and CDR2 from the germline V gene are SGHNT and YYREEE (reference sequence). CDR3 length: 12 amino acids. The V end was cut by 4 bases, the J end by 11 bases, with 15 bases between. CDR3 bases: TGTGCCAGCAGCCCGACAGAGGGACGTGCTTTCTTT. Translated, it gives CASSPTEGRAFF.

The genes are TRBV10-3 and TRBJ2-5; D not resolved. Germline lookup yields CDR1 ENHRY and CDR2 SYGVKD. The CDR3 has 14 amino acids. Trimming removed 7 bases from V and 9 bases from J, with 21 bases in between. The CDR3 DNA follows: TGTGCCATCACAAAGCCCCGATGGGATGGGGCCCAGTACTTC. Translated, it gives CAITKPRWDGAQYF.

The V gene is TRBV28, the J gene TRBJ2-7; D may be TRBD1 (6 bases). The ends were cut back, 4 bases at V and 4 bases at J, with 8 bases in the middle. The CDR3 extends over 12 amino acids. The germline V gene encodes CDR1 MDHEN and CDR2 SYDVKM. The CDR3 reads CASSSGVYEQYF. The CDR3, as DNA: TGTGCCAGCAGTTCAGGGGTTTACGAGCAGTACTTC.

The sample holds a few counts of this clone. The chain recombines TRBV6-1 with TRBJ2-5; D is ambiguous. Trimming removed 4 bases from V and 1 base from J, with 4 bases in between. This CDR3 contains 12 residues. The germline V gene has CDR1 MNHNS and CDR2 SASEGT. The CDR3 protein is CASSAFQETQYF. The CDR3 DNA follows: TGTGCCAGCAGTGCCTTCCAAGAGACCCAGTACTTC.

J is TRBJ1-5 and V is TRBV7-3; possible D gene TRBD1, 5 bases. The CDR3 is 15 amino acids. The germline gives CDR1 SGHTA, CDR2 FQGTGA. V lost 5 bases and J lost 7, with 18 bases in between. CDR3 region: CASSLDTLTPQPQHF. The CDR3 coding sequence is TGTGCCAGCAGCCTGGACACCCTTACTCCCCAGCCCCAGCATTTT.

The gene calls are TRBV28 and TRBJ2-1, with TRBD1 matching 8 bases. Trimming at V came to 8 bases and at J to 7 bases, leaving 13 bases not matched to a gene. The CDR3 is 15 amino acids. CDR1 is MDHEN, CDR2 SYDVKM, per germline. CDR3 amino acids: CASWDRSGQWNEQFF. In DNA, the CDR3 is TGTGCCAGCTGGGACAGGTCGGGACAATGGAATGAGCAGTTCTTC.